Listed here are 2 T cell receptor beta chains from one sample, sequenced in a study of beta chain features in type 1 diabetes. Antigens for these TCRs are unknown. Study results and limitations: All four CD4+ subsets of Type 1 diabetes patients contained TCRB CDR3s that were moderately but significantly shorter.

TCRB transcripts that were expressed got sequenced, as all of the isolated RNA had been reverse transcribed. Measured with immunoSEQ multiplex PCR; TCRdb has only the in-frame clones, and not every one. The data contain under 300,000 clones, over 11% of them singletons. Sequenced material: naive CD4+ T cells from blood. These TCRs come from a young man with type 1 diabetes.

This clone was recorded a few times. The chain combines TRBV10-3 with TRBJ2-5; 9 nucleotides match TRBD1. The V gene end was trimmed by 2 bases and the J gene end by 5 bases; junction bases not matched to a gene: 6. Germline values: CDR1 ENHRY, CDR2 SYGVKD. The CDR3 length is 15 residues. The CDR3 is CAISEPGQGRETQYF. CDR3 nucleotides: TGTGCCATCAGTGAGCCCGGACAGGGGCGGGAGACCCAGTACTTC.

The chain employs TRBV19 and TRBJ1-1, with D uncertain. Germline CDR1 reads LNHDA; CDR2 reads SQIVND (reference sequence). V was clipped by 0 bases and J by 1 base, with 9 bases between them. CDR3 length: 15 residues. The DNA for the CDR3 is TGTGCCAGTAGTATAGATCAACCCGGGAACACTGAAGCTTTCTTT. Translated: CASSIDQPGNTEAFF.